The entry that follows covers one TCR beta chain sequence. Germline CDR1 SGHTS, CDR2 YDEGEE. The CDR3 has 17 amino acids. Losses at the gene ends were 4 bases for V and 3 bases for J; bases not matched to a gene: 15. Data came from immunoSEQ multiplex PCR; TCRdb stores just in-frame clones and leaves some out. This table holds over 65,000 clones, about 86% found once. The data stem from a study of OX40 agonist ivuxolimab in advanced cancers. This chain links TRBV5-8 with TRBJ1-2; 7 nucleotides agree with TRBD1. The material was CD4+ or CD8+ T cells sorted from blood, obtained in a trial of the OX40 agonist ivuxolimab. This receptor was taken from an adult with an advanced solid tumor such as melanoma, head and neck, liver or kidney cancer. The CDR3 here is CASSLRSLPQGDYGYTF. The CDR3 bases are TGTGCCAGCAGCCTGCGATCCCTTCCCCAGGGGGACTATGGCTACACCTTC. Looking up the rest from reference TRBV5-8 and TRBJ1-2 gives the full variable domain: EAGVTQSPTHLIKTRGQQATLRCSPISGHTSVYWYQQALGLGLQFLLWYDEGEERNRGNFPPRFSGRQFPNYSSELNVNALELEDSALYLCASSLRSLPQGDYGYTFGSGTRLTVV.